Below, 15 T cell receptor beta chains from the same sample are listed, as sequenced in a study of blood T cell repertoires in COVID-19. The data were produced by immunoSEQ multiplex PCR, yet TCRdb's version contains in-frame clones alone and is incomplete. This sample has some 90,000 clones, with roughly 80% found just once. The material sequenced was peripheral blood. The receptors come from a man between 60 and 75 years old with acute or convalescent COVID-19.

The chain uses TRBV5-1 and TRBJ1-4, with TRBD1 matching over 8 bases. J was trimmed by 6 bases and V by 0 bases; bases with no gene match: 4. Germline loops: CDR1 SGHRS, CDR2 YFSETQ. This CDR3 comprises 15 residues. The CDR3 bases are TGCGCCAGCAGCTTGGTAACAGGGGGAGATGAAAAACTGTTTTTT. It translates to CASSLVTGGDEKLFF. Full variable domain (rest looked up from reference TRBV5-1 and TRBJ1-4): KAGVTQTPRYLIKTRGQQVTLSCSPISGHRSVSWYQQTPGQGLQFLFEYFSETQRNKGNFPGRFSGRQFSNSRSEMNVSTLELGDSALYLCASSLVTGGDEKLFFGSGTQLSVL.

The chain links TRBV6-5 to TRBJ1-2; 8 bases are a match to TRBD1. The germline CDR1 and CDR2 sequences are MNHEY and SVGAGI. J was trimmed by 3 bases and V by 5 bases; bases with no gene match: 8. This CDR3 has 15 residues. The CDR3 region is CASSTNRGTYYGYTF. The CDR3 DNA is TGTGCCAGCAGTACCAACAGGGGGACCTACTATGGCTACACCTTC.

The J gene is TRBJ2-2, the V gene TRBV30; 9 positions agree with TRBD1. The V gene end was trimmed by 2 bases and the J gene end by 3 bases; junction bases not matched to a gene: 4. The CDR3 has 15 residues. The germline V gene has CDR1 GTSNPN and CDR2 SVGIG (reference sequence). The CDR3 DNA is TGTGCCTGGAGTCCAGGACAGGGGTACACCGGGGAGCTGTTTTTT. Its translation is CAWSPGQGYTGELFF. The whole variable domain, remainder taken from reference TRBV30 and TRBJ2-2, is SQTIHQWPATLVQPVGSPLSLECTVEGTSNPNLYWYRQAAGRGLQLLFYSVGIGQISSEVPQNLSASRPQDRQFILSSKKLLLSDSGFYLCAWSPGQGYTGELFFGEGSRLTVL.

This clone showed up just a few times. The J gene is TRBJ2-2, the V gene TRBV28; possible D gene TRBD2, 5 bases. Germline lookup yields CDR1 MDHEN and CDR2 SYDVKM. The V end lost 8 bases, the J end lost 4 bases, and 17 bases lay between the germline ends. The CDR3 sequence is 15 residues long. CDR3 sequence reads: CASGVSAGGTGELFF. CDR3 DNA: TGTGCCAGCGGAGTATCAGCAGGAGGCACCGGGGAGCTGTTTTTT. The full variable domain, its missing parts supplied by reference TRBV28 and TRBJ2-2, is DVKVTQSSRYLVKRTGEKVFLECVQDMDHENMFWYRQDPGLGLRLIYFSYDVKMKEKGDIPEGYSVSREKKERFSLILESASTNQTSMYLCASGVSAGGTGELFFGEGSRLTVL.

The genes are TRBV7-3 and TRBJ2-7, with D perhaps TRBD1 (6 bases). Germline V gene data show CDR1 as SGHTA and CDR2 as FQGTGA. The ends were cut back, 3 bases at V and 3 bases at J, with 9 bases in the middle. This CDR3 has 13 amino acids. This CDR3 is CASSLMDSYEQYF. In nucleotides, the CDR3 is TGTGCCAGCAGCTTGATGGACAGCTACGAGCAGTACTTC. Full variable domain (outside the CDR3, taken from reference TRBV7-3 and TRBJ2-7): GAGVSQTPSNKVTEKGKYVELRCDPISGHTALYWYRQSLGQGPEFLIYFQGTGAADDSGLPNDRFFAVRPEGSVSTLKIQRTERGDSAVYLCASSLMDSYEQYFGPGTRLTVT.

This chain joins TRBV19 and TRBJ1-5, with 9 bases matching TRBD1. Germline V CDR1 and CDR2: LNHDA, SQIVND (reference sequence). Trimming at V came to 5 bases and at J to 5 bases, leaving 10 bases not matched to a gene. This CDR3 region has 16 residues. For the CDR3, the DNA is TGTGCCAGTAGTCCACGTACAGGGGGCACTTATCAGCCCCAGCATTTT. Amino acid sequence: CASSPRTGGTYQPQHF.

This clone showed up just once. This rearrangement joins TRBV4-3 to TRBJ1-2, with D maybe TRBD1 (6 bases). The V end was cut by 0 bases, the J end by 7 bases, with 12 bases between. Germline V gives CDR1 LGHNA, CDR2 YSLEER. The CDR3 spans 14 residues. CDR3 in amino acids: CASSQDTGFGGYTF. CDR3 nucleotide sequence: TGCGCCAGCAGCCAAGATACAGGGTTCGGTGGCTACACCTTC.

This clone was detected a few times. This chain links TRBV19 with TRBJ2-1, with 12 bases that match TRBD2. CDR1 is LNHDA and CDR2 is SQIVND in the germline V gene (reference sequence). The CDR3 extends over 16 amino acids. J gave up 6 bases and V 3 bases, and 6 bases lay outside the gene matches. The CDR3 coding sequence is TGTGCCAGTAGTATTCTCCCGGGACTAGCGGGCAATGAGCAGTTCTTC. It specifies CASSILPGLAGNEQFF.

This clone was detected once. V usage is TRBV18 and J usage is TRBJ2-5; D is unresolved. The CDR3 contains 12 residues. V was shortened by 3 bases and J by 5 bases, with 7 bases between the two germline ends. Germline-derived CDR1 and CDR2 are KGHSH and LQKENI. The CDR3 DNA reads TGTGCCAGCTCACCGTCCCAGGAGACCCAGTACTTC. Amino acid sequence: CASSPSQETQYF.

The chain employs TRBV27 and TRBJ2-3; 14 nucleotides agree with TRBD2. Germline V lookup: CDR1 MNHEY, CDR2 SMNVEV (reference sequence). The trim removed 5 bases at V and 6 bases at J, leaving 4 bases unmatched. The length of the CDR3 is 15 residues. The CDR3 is CASSPGLAGVDTQYF. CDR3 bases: TGTGCCAGCAGTCCGGGACTAGCGGGAGTTGATACGCAGTATTTT.

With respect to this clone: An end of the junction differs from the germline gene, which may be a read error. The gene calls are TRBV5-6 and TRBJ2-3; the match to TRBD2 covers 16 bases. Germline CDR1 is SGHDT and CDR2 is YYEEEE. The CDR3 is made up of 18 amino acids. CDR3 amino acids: CASSLGLAGGERTDTQYF. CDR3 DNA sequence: TGTGCCAGCAGTTTGGGACTAGCGGGAGGGGAGCGCACAGATACGCAGTATTTT.

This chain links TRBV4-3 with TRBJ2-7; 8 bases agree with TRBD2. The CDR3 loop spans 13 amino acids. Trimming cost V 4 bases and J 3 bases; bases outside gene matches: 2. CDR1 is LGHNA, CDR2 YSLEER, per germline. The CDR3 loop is CASSRAGGYEQYF. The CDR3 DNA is TGCGCCAGCAGCCGGGCGGGGGGCTACGAGCAGTACTTC.

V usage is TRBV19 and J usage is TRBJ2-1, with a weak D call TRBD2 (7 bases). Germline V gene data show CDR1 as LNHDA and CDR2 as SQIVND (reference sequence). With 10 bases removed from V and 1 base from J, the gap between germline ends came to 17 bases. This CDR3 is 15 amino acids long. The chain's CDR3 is CATTRGAGSYNEQFF. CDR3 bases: TGTGCCACCACTCGGGGGGCTGGGTCCTACAATGAGCAGTTCTTC. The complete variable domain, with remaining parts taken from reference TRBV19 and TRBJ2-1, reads DGGITQSPKYLFRKEGQNVTLSCEQNLNHDAMYWYRQDPGQGLRLIYYSQIVNDFQKGDIAEGYSVSREKKESFPLTVTSAQKNPTAFYLCATTRGAGSYNEQFFGPGTRLTVL.

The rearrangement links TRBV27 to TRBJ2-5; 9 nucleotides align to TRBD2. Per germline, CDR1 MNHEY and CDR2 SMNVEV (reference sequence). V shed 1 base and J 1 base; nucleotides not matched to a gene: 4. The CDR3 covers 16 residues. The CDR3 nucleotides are TGTGCCAGCAGTTTATTTAGCGGGAGAGTCCAAGAGACCCAGTACTTC. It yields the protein CASSLFSGRVQETQYF.

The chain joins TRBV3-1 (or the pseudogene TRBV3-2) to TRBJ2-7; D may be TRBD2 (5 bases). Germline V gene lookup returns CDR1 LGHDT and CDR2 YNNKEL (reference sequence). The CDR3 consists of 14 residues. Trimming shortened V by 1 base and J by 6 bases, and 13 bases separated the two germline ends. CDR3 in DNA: TGTGCCAGCAGCCAAGGTTTGCTAGCCGCCGAGCAGTACTTC. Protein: CASSQGLLAAEQYF.